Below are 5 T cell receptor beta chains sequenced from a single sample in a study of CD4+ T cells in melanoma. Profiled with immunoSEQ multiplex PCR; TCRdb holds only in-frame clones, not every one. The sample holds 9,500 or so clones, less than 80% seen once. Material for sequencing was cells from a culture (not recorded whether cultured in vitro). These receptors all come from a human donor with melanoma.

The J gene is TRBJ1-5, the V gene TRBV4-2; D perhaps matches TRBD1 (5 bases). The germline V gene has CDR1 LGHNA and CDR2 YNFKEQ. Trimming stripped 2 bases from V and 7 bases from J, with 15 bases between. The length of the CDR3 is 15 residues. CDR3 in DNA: TGTGCCAGCAGCCAACTGCTCTGGGGGGAACAGCCCCAGCATTTT. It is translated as CASSQLLWGEQPQHF.

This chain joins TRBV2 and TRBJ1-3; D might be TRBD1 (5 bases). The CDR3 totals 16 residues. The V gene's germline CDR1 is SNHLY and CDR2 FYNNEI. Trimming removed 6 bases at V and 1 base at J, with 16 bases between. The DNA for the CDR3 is TGTGCCAGCAGCTTTAGGGGTCCCCTATCTGGAAACACCATATATTTT. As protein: CASSFRGPLSGNTIYF.

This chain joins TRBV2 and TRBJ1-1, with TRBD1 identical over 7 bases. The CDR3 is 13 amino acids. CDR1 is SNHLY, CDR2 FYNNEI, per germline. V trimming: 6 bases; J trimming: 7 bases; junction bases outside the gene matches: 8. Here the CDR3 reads CASRTGQVREAFF. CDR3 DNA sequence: TGTGCCAGCAGGACAGGGCAGGTTCGTGAAGCTTTCTTT.

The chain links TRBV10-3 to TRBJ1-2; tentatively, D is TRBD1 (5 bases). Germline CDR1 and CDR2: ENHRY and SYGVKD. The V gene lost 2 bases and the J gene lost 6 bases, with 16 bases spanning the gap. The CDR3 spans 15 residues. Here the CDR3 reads CAISERSMGGHGYTF. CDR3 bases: TGTGCCATCAGTGAGCGGTCTATGGGGGGACATGGCTACACCTTC.

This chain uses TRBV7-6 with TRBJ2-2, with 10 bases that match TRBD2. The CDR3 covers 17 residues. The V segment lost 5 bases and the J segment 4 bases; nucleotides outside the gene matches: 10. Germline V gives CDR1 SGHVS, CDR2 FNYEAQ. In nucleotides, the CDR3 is TGTGCCAGCAGCCCTTACGGGAGCGGGGGGGCCACCGGGGAGCTGTTTTTT. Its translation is CASSPYGSGGATGELFF. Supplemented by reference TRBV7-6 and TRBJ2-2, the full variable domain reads GAGVSQSPRYKVTKRGQDVALRCDPISGHVSLYWYRQALGQGPEFLTYFNYEAQQDKSGLPNDRFSAERPEGSISTLTIQRTEQRDSAMYRCASSPYGSGGATGELFFGEGSRLTVL.